These 28 T cell receptor beta chains originate from one sample sequenced in a study of beta chain features in type 1 diabetes. Whole-study results and caveats: Type 1 diabetes patients had TCRB CDR3s that were shorter (moderately but significantly so) in all four CD4+ subsets.

Their antigen targets remain unknown. Every bit of the isolated RNA underwent reverse transcription, so sequencing read expressed TCRB transcripts. Using immunoSEQ multiplex PCR, the repertoire was profiled, and TCRdb retains in-frame clones only, with some absent. The data hold almost 350,000 clones, with roughly 9% observed a single time. Material: central memory CD4+ T cells from blood. The receptors were gathered from a man aged 30-40 years with type 1 diabetes.

This clone has a handful of counts. The chain recombines TRBV29-1 with TRBJ1-2; 8 bases agree with TRBD1. The CDR3 runs 14 residues. V gave up 0 bases and J gave up 8 bases; unmatched junction bases: 8. Germline CDR1 reads SQVTM; CDR2 reads ANQGSEA. The CDR3 nucleotides are TGCAGCGTTGAAGATCAGGGGGCAGGAGGAGGCTACACCTTC. It translates to CSVEDQGAGGGYTF.

This chain uses TRBV30 with TRBJ1-1; D gene unclear. This CDR3 contains 12 residues. CDR1 and CDR2 from the germline V gene are GTSNPN and SVGIG (reference sequence). The V end was cut by 1 base, the J end by 6 bases, with 9 bases between. CDR3 sequence reads: CAWSAGTPEAFF. CDR3 in DNA: TGTGCCTGGAGTGCAGGCACACCTGAAGCTTTCTTT.

The chain recombines TRBV28 with TRBJ2-2, with D perhaps matching TRBD1 (6 bases). The germline V gene encodes CDR1 MDHEN and CDR2 SYDVKM. V lost 9 bases and J 1 base, leaving 12 bases between the germline ends. The CDR3 runs 14 residues. The CDR3 coding sequence is TGTGCCAGTACCTCGACAGGGAACACCGGGGAGCTGTTTTTT. Residues: CASTSTGNTGELFF.

This rearrangement joins TRBV5-1 to TRBJ2-1; 9 bases match TRBD2. The ends lost 4 bases at V and 0 bases at J; junction bases unmatched: 5. The CDR3 is 16 amino acids. Germline CDR1 is SGHRS and CDR2 is YFSETQ. CDR3 DNA sequence: TGCGCCAGCAGCCCCCTAGCGGGGAGCTCCTACAATGAGCAGTTCTTC. Protein product: CASSPLAGSSYNEQFF.

This clone was counted only a few times. The rearrangement uses TRBV10-1 and TRBJ2-7, with a possible D match to TRBD1 (6 bases). The CDR3 extends over 13 amino acids. Trimming took off 3 bases at V and 5 bases at J, with 11 bases between the two ends. Germline assignment: CDR1 WNHNN and CDR2 SYGVQD (reference sequence). CDR3 sequence: CASSDLQGHEQYF. The CDR3 DNA sequence: TGCGCCAGCAGTGACCTACAGGGTCACGAGCAGTACTTC.

The rearrangement uses TRBV30 and TRBJ1-5; D is unresolved. The V end lost 5 bases, the J end lost 0 bases, and 11 bases lay between the germline ends. The CDR3 runs to 14 residues. Germline assignment: CDR1 GTSNPN and CDR2 SVGIG (reference sequence). The CDR3 DNA reads as TGTGCCTGGGCCCCCGCGGGTAGCAATCAGCCCCAGCATTTT. Its protein is CAWAPAGSNQPQHF.

The sample holds a few counts of this clone. In the same sample, other DNA sequences code for this CDR3. The chain recombines TRBV2 with TRBJ1-5; 8 bases align to TRBD1. The length of the CDR3 is 14 residues. The germline gives CDR1 SNHLY, CDR2 FYNNEI. V was clipped by 6 bases and J by 7 bases; unmatched bases: 8. The chain's CDR3 is CASSPTGGRQPQHF. In DNA, the CDR3 is TGTGCCAGCAGCCCCACAGGGGGTAGACAGCCCCAGCATTTT.

V gene TRBV5-4 combines with J gene TRBJ1-1; unclear D gene. The CDR3 spans 13 residues. CDR1 and CDR2 (germline): SGHNT, YYREEE (reference sequence). V lost 2 bases and J lost 5, with 10 bases in between. CDR3: CASSFSPTTEAFF. For the CDR3, the DNA is TGTGCCAGCAGCTTCAGCCCGACGACTGAAGCTTTCTTT. The full variable domain, completed using reference TRBV5-4 and TRBJ1-1, is ETGVTQSPTHLIKTRGQQVTLRCSSQSGHNTVSWYQQALGQGPQFIFQYYREEENGRGNFPPRFSGLQFPNYSSELNVNALELDDSALYLCASSFSPTTEAFFGQGTRLTVV.

This clone was detected only a few times. V usage is TRBV10-3 and J usage is TRBJ2-5, with D hard to call. In germline, CDR1 is ENHRY, CDR2 SYGVKD. The length of the CDR3 is 14 residues. V dropped 6 bases and J dropped 4 bases, with 15 bases sitting between them. The CDR3 sequence is CAIRPEAFVETQYF. CDR3 bases: TGTGCCATCAGGCCAGAAGCCTTTGTAGAGACCCAGTACTTC.

This clone was picked up a small number of times. The rearrangement links TRBV7-2 to TRBJ2-4, with D perhaps TRBD2 (7 bases). The V and J ends lost 5 bases and 15 bases respectively, with 26 bases between them. Germline V gene sequence: CDR1 SGHTA, CDR2 FQGNSA. The CDR3 sequence is 15 residues long. CDR3 bases: TGTGCCAGCAGCAGAAGGGGGGGTTTAAGTCGTTTCGCGTACTTC. This codes for CASSRRGGLSRFAYF.

This clone was seen a few times. The gene calls are TRBV30 and TRBJ2-1; 8 bases are a match to TRBD1. The CDR3 spans 15 residues. V lost 1 base, J lost 6 bases, and 8 bases stayed unmatched. CDR1 is GTSNPN, CDR2 SVGIG, per germline (reference sequence). The chain's CDR3 is CAWSAGQGVGNEQFF. The CDR3 region has the DNA TGTGCCTGGAGTGCCGGACAGGGTGTGGGCAATGAGCAGTTCTTC.

This clone was recorded a few times. The chain carries TRBV11-2 and TRBJ1-4; the D gene is possibly TRBD1 (5 bases). CDR1 and CDR2 (germline): SGHAT, FQNNGV. Deletions cut 0 bases from V and 0 bases from J, with 5 bases between. The CDR3 sequence is 15 residues long. Here the CDR3 reads CASSLEGATNEKLFF. CDR3 nucleotides: TGTGCCAGCAGCTTAGAGGGGGCAACTAATGAAAAACTGTTTTTT.

This clone was seen only a few times. V usage is TRBV27 and J usage is TRBJ1-2; D is ambiguous. Germline V lookup: CDR1 MNHEY, CDR2 SMNVEV (reference sequence). The germline V and J ends were trimmed by 6 bases and 0 bases, with 8 bases remaining between them. The CDR3 extends over 13 amino acids. The CDR3 DNA is TGTGCCAGCAGCCTCGGGCCTAACTATGGCTACACCTTC. Its protein is CASSLGPNYGYTF.

This clone appeared a few times. CDR3 bases: TGTGCCAGCAGCTTACGGTTACAGGGGGCAGATACTGAAGCTTTCTTT. Its protein is CASSLRLQGADTEAFF. The chain joins TRBV11-2 to TRBJ1-1; 9 bases match TRBD1. The V and J ends lost 2 bases and 5 bases, in that order; junction bases with no gene match: 9. Per germline, CDR1 SGHAT and CDR2 FQNNGV. The CDR3 runs 16 residues.

This clone showed up just a few times. The chain employs TRBV5-1 and TRBJ1-3; weak D call: TRBD1 (5 bases). The CDR3 loop spans 15 amino acids. V dropped 4 bases and J dropped 3 bases, with 14 bases sitting between them. Germline V gene lookup returns CDR1 SGHRS and CDR2 YFSETQ. DNA for the CDR3: TGCGCCAGCAGCGGGGGGACCCAACTTGGAAACACCATATATTTT. This gives the protein CASSGGTQLGNTIYF.

The V gene is TRBV28, the J gene TRBJ2-2; no firm D call. CDR1 and CDR2 (germline): MDHEN, SYDVKM. CDR3 length: 15 residues. The V end lost 8 bases, the J end lost 0 bases, and 13 bases lay between the germline ends. The CDR3 region is CASLSTSPNTGELFF. The DNA for the CDR3 is TGTGCCAGCCTGTCGACATCCCCGAACACCGGGGAGCTGTTTTTT. Full variable domain (remainder filled in from reference TRBV28 and TRBJ2-2): DVKVTQSSRYLVKRTGEKVFLECVQDMDHENMFWYRQDPGLGLRLIYFSYDVKMKEKGDIPEGYSVSREKKERFSLILESASTNQTSMYLCASLSTSPNTGELFFGEGSRLTVL.

The V gene is TRBV5-1, the J gene TRBJ2-5; no clear D gene. CDR3 size: 15 residues. Trimming removed 3 bases from V and 2 bases from J, with 14 bases in between. The germline V gene encodes CDR1 SGHRS and CDR2 YFSETQ. DNA of the CDR3: TGCGCCAGCAGCTCCTGGGATGTAGGACAAGAGACCCAGTACTTC. Its protein is CASSSWDVGQETQYF.

The rearrangement uses TRBV9 and TRBJ2-1; 11 bases fit TRBD2. CDR3 length equals 15 residues. V shed 4 bases, J shed 3 bases, and the junction held 3 bases outside the gene matches. Germline lookup yields CDR1 SGDLS and CDR2 YYNGEE. As DNA, the CDR3 is TGTGCCAGCAGCCTTAGCGGGGGGGACTACAATGAGCAGTTCTTC. Amino acid sequence: CASSLSGGDYNEQFF.

This clone was seen many times. This chain uses TRBV6-6 with TRBJ2-4; weak D call: TRBD1 (5 bases). V was trimmed by 0 bases and J by 9 bases, leaving 9 bases between them. CDR1 and CDR2 from the germline V gene are MNHNY and SVGAGI (reference sequence). The length of the CDR3 is 13 residues. This CDR3 is CASSYSERGIQYF. CDR3 in DNA: TGTGCCAGCAGTTACTCGGAAAGGGGCATTCAGTACTTC.

The chain carries TRBV5-1 and TRBJ2-3, with D perhaps TRBD1 or TRBD2 (6 bases each). Germline CDR1 reads SGHRS; CDR2 reads YFSETQ. The CDR3 is 17 amino acids. Trimming removed 3 bases at V and 3 bases at J, with 20 bases between. CDR3: CASSYERGPSGTDTQYF. For the CDR3, the DNA is TGCGCCAGCAGCTATGAACGGGGGCCATCAGGAACAGATACGCAGTATTTT.

In its sample, this clone was seen many times. The rearrangement links TRBV7-9 to TRBJ1-1; maybe TRBD1 (5 bases). The germline CDR1 and CDR2 sequences are SEHNR and FQNEAQ (reference sequence). Trimming stripped 7 bases from V and 3 bases from J, with 12 bases between. The CDR3 has 13 residues. The CDR3 sequence is CASNPGPDTEAFF. CDR3 DNA: TGTGCCAGCAACCCGGGACCGGACACTGAAGCTTTCTTT.

To note about this clone: This CDR3 is also generated by other DNA sequences in the sample. This chain connects TRBV29-1 to TRBJ1-2; D is possibly TRBD1 (6 bases). V was cut by 6 bases and J by 5 bases, with 10 bases left in between. The CDR3 is 11 amino acids. The germline CDR1 and CDR2 sequences are SQVTM and ANQGSEA. The CDR3 DNA follows: TGCAGCGTGGGGGGGGCGTATGGCTACACCTTC. It is translated as CSVGGAYGYTF.

This clone turned up a few times. This chain joins TRBV7-2 and TRBJ1-4; D gene uncertain. Germline lookup yields CDR1 SGHTA and CDR2 FQGNSA. V was shortened by 5 bases and J by 8 bases, with 15 bases between the two germline ends. The CDR3 loop spans 14 amino acids. CDR3 loop: CASSRGPPREKLFF. The CDR3 DNA reads TGTGCCAGCAGCCGGGGTCCGCCGCGAGAAAAACTGTTTTTT.

The chain employs TRBV7-2 and TRBJ2-5; no clear D gene. The germline V gene has CDR1 SGHTA and CDR2 FQGNSA. V lost 3 bases, J lost 5 bases, and 4 bases lay in between. This CDR3 is built from 11 residues. The CDR3: CASSLYETQYF. For the CDR3, the DNA is TGTGCCAGCAGCTTGTATGAGACCCAGTACTTC.

The chain recombines TRBV6-1 with TRBJ2-1; D is possibly TRBD1 (6 bases). Looked up from germline, CDR1 is MNHNS and CDR2 is SASEGT. The CDR3 has 12 residues. V lost 4 bases and J 16 bases, leaving 17 bases between the germline ends. The CDR3 here is CASSADSSSTFF. In DNA form, the CDR3 reads TGTGCCAGCAGTGCGGACAGCTCGTCCACTTTCTTC.

This clone has just a few counts. The J gene is TRBJ2-1, the V gene TRBV14, with D perhaps matching TRBD1 (5 bases). CDR1 and CDR2 from the germline V gene are SGHDN and FVKESK. The CDR3 is 14 residues long. V lost 2 bases and J 5 bases, leaving 10 bases between the germline ends. The DNA of the CDR3 is TGTGCCAGCAGCCAATTACAGGTGAACAATGAGCAGTTCTTC. It codes for CASSQLQVNNEQFF.

The chain recombines TRBV7-9 with TRBJ2-3; TRBD2 might be the D (5 bases). Germline CDR1 SEHNR, CDR2 FQNEAQ (reference sequence). CDR3 length: 15 amino acids. Deletions cut 3 bases from V and 3 bases from J, with 13 bases between. The CDR3 DNA sequence: TGTGCCAGCAGCTTGGAGGTTATGTATACAGATACGCAGTATTTT. The encoded protein is CASSLEVMYTDTQYF.

This chain links TRBV9 with TRBJ2-5; 10 nucleotides line up with TRBD2. V lost 3 bases, J lost 0 bases, and 11 bases stayed unmatched. The CDR3 totals 18 residues. Germline CDR1 is SGDLS and CDR2 is YYNGEE. The CDR3 is CASSAGTSAFRYQETQYF. CDR3 DNA sequence: TGTGCCAGCAGCGCCGGGACTAGCGCCTTTAGGTACCAAGAGACCCAGTACTTC. Variable domain in full (rest from reference TRBV9 and TRBJ2-5): DSGVTQTPKHLITATGQRVTLRCSPRSGDLSVYWYQQSLDQGLQFLIQYYNGEERAKGNILERFSAQQFPDLHSELNLSSLELGDSALYFCASSAGTSAFRYQETQYFGPGTRLLVL.